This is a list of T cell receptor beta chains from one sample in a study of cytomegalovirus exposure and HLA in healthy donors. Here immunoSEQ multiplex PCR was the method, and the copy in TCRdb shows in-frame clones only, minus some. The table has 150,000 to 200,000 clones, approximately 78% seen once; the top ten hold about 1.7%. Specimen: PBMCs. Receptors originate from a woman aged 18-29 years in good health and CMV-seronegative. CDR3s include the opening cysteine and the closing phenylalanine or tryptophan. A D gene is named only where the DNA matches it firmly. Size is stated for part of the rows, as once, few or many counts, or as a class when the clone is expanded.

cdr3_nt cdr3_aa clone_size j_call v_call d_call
TGTGCCACCAGCAACGGAGGGGACTATGGCTACACCTTC CATSNGGDYGYTF NA TRBJ1-2 TRBV15 NA
TGTGCCAGCAGTCCCGCGGGCAGGCCAGCCGGGGAGCTGTTTTTT CASSPAGRPAGELFF NA TRBJ2-2 TRBV6-5 NA
TGTGCCAGCAGCCCGCTAGCGGGAACAGATACGCAGTATTTT CASSPLAGTDTQYF NA TRBJ2-3 TRBV7-9 TRBD2
TGTGCCAGCAGCCACGGGACAGGGGGAGGAGCAGATACGCAGTATTTT CASSHGTGGGADTQYF NA TRBJ2-3 TRBV27 TRBD1
TGTGCCAGCAGTTTACTCTCGAGCAATCAGCCCCAGCATTTT CASSLLSSNQPQHF NA TRBJ1-5 TRBV27 NA
TGTGCCACCTCAAGGGAGGGGGGGCGGAATGGCGAGCAGTTCTTC CATSREGGRNGEQFF few TRBJ2-1 TRBV2 NA
TGTGCCAGCAGTGCCGGGACAGGGCTTCAGCCCCAGCATTTT CASSAGTGLQPQHF NA TRBJ1-5 TRBV28 TRBD1
TGTGCCAGTGTGAACAGGGGGAATAACTATGGCTACACCTTC CASVNRGNNYGYTF NA TRBJ1-2 TRBV19 TRBD1
TGTGCCAGCAGCACATACAGTCCATACTCTGGAAACACCATATATTTT CASSTYSPYSGNTIYF NA TRBJ1-3 TRBV11-1 NA
TGTGCCAGCAGCTTAGTTGGTGGGAGGGCCGGAGATACGCAGTATTTT CASSLVGGRAGDTQYF NA TRBJ2-3 TRBV7-2 TRBD2
TGTGCCAGCAGTTTCATGGGGCAGGTAGGCGAGCAGTACTTC CASSFMGQVGEQYF few TRBJ2-7 TRBV28 NA
TGTGCCTGGAGTGTCATCCTTCGGGATACGCAGTATTTT CAWSVILRDTQYF NA TRBJ2-3 TRBV30 NA
TGTGCCAGCAGTGACCCGGGACAGGGCAACTATGGCTACACCTTC CASSDPGQGNYGYTF once TRBJ1-2 TRBV6-6 TRBD1
TGTGCCAGCACCGCGGCCCCGGACACGGCCCATGAGCAGTTCTTC CASTAAPDTAHEQFF NA TRBJ2-1 TRBV27 NA
TGTGCCTGGAGTGGCTCTAGCGGGACCGGGGAGCTGTTTTTT CAWSGSSGTGELFF NA TRBJ2-2 TRBV30 TRBD2
TGCGCCAGCAGCTTGGCGGGAGGAATAGATACGCAGTATTTT CASSLAGGIDTQYF NA TRBJ2-3 TRBV5-1 TRBD2